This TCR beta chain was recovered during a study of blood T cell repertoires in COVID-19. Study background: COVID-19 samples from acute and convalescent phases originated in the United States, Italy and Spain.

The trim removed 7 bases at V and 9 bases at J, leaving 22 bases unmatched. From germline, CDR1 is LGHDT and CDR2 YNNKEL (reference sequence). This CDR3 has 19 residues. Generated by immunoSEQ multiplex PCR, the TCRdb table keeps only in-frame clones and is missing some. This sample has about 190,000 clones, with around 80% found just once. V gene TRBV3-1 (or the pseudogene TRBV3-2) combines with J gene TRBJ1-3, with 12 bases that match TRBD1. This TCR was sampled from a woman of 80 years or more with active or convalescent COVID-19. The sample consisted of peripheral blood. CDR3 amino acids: CASTPYTGTGGLRTSTIYF. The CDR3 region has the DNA TGTGCCAGCACTCCATATACCGGGACAGGGGGCCTCCGTACGAGCACCATATATTTT.